This T cell receptor beta chain is drawn from a study of breast tumors, draining lymph nodes, adjacent tissues. Axillary draining lymph nodes of breast cancer patients supplied the node samples. MiXCR, applied by TCRdb to the multiplex PCR reads, yields one record per CDR3 protein. This table has more than 200,000 distinct CDR3 sequences, roughly 32% appearing once. This receptor was obtained from a female donor with breast cancer. Some clones in this sample may be carry-over from other donors' samples. The sequenced material came from axillary lymph node tissue.

The CDR3 region is CASSSSASSGNTF. CDR3 DNA sequence: TGCGCCAGCAGCTCCTCAGCGAGCTCTGGAAACACCTTC. The rearrangement uses TRBV5-1 and TRBJ1-2; no clear D. There are 13 residues in the CDR3. V lost 3 bases and J 12 bases, leaving 18 bases between the germline ends. Germline-derived CDR1 and CDR2 are SGHRS and YFSETQ.